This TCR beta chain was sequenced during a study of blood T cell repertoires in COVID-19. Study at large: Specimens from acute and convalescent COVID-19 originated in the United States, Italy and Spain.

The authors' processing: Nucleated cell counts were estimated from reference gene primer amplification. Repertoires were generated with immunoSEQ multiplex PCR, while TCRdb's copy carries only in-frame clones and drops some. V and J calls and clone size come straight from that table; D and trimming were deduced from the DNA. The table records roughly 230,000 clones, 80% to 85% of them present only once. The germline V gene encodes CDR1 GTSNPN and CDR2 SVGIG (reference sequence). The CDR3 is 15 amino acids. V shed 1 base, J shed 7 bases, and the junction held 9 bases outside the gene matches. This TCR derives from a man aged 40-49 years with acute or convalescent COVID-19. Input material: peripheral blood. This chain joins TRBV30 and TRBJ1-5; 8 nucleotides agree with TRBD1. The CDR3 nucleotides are TGTGCCTGGAGTGCAGTCGGGACAGGAACCCAGCCCCAGCATTTT. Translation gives CAWSAVGTGTQPQHF.